The 18 T cell receptor beta chains reported below all come from one sample, sequenced in a study of control samples from healthy donors and cancer patients. Produced via immunoSEQ multiplex PCR; TCRdb's table is partial and in-frame only. The sample yields some 150,000 clones, under 96% seen once. The source material was blood. All receptors come from a woman aged 25 to 39 in good health.

The V and J genes are TRBV3-1 (or the pseudogene TRBV3-2) and TRBJ2-5, with TRBD2 matching over 14 bases. V was pared by 0 bases and J by 2 bases, with 8 bases of the junction left unmatched. CDR1 is LGHDT, CDR2 YNNKEL, per germline (reference sequence). The CDR3 length is 19 residues. The CDR3 spells CASSQETGTSGGSQETQYF. CDR3 coding DNA: TGTGCCAGCAGCCAAGAAACCGGGACTAGCGGGGGATCTCAAGAGACCCAGTACTTC.

The J gene is TRBJ2-7, the V gene TRBV7-8, with 8 bases identical to TRBD1. CDR1 and CDR2 from the germline V gene are SGHVS and FQNEAQ. CDR3 length equals 17 residues. Germline trimming cut 5 bases from V and 5 bases from J; bases unmatched to any gene: 17. CDR3: CASSAKDPDRVIHEQYF. The CDR3 DNA is TGTGCCAGCAGCGCCAAAGACCCGGACAGGGTGATCCACGAGCAGTACTTC.

CDR3 DNA sequence: TGCGCCAGCAGCCGGGGACAGACGAGTGAAAAACTGTTTTTT. Amino acids: CASSRGQTSEKLFF. V and J are TRBV5-1 and TRBJ1-4; TRBD1 matches 7 bases. Germline V CDR1 and CDR2: SGHRS, YFSETQ. Trimming took 4 bases from V and 7 from J; bases not matched to a gene: 7. The CDR3 length is 14 residues.

The rearrangement uses TRBV5-1 and TRBJ2-7; TRBD1 aligns across 8 bases. The germline V gene has CDR1 SGHRS and CDR2 YFSETQ. The CDR3 totals 15 residues. With V trimmed by 5 bases and J by 2 bases, 9 bases remained unmatched. Written as DNA, the CDR3 is TGCGCCAGCAGTCACACCGGGACAGGCACCTACGAGCAGTACTTC. It specifies CASSHTGTGTYEQYF.

This clone was seen only once. This chain uses TRBV19 with TRBJ2-5, with TRBD1 matching over 10 bases. CDR1 and CDR2 (germline): LNHDA, SQIVND (reference sequence). The CDR3 extends over 15 amino acids. The J segment lost 6 bases and the V segment lost 8 bases, leaving 12 bases of the junction unmatched. CDR3 DNA sequence: TGTGCCAGTCGGGACAGGGGATGGAACATCCAGACCCAGTACTTC. It encodes CASRDRGWNIQTQYF.

This clone appeared a single time. V gene TRBV6-2 or TRBV6-3 combines with J gene TRBJ2-3; no definite D call. CDR1 and CDR2 from the germline V gene are MNHEY and SVGEGT. This CDR3 comprises 14 residues. V gave up 4 bases and J gave up 4 bases, with 12 bases separating them. CDR3 bases: TGTGCCAGCAGTTCAGCGCTGACTCCAGATACGCAGTATTTT. The encoded protein is CASSSALTPDTQYF.

V is TRBV7-9 and J is TRBJ1-5; no reliable D call. The CDR3 has 13 amino acids. Deletions cut 5 bases from V and 5 bases from J, with 10 bases between. Germline V gives CDR1 SEHNR, CDR2 FQNEAQ (reference sequence). Here the CDR3 reads CASSPLDDQPQHF. The CDR3 DNA is TGTGCCAGCAGCCCTCTGGACGATCAGCCCCAGCATTTT.

The CDR3 coding sequence is TGTGCCAGCAGTCCTGGGACCGGGTGGGACACCGGGGAGCTGTTTTTT. Amino acids: CASSPGTGWDTGELFF. The chain employs TRBV28 and TRBJ2-2; D is tentatively TRBD1 or TRBD2 (5 bases each). Germline V CDR1 and CDR2: MDHEN, SYDVKM. The CDR3 is 16 residues long. V was clipped by 5 bases and J by 3 bases, with 16 bases between them.

This clone came up once. This sequence joins TRBV28 and TRBJ2-3; D is unclear. Between the trimmed V and J ends, which lost 5 bases and 2 bases, there was a span of 11 bases. CDR3 size: 14 residues. CDR1 and CDR2 from the germline V gene are MDHEN and SYDVKM. In nucleotides, the CDR3 is TGTGCCAGCAGTCCCCCAACTAACACAGATACGCAGTATTTT. The encoded protein is CASSPPTNTDTQYF.

This chain joins TRBV6-5 and TRBJ2-1; 7 nucleotides line up with TRBD2. Per germline, CDR1 MNHEY and CDR2 SVGAGI. The CDR3 covers 15 residues. V was pared by 5 bases and J by 0 bases, with 4 bases of the junction left unmatched. The DNA of the CDR3 is TGTGCCAGCAGTATGGGCGGGAGCTCCTACAATGAGCAGTTCTTC. Residues: CASSMGGSSYNEQFF.

This rearrangement joins TRBV5-1 to TRBJ1-1, with a tentative D call TRBD1 (5 bases). CDR3 size: 14 residues. V was pared by 0 bases and J by 6 bases, with 12 bases between. Germline V CDR1 and CDR2: SGHRS, YFSETQ. CDR3 nucleotide sequence: TGCGCCAGCAGCTTGGGTCATCGGGGGGCTGAAGCTTTCTTT. Translated: CASSLGHRGAEAFF.

The chain links TRBV27 to TRBJ2-1; the D gene is possibly TRBD1 (5 bases). This CDR3 comprises 16 residues. V was shortened by 6 bases and J by 6 bases, with 21 bases between the two germline ends. Germline V gives CDR1 MNHEY, CDR2 SMNVEV (reference sequence). The chain's CDR3 is CASSREPVAGANEQFF. CDR3 coding DNA: TGTGCCAGCAGCCGAGAACCTGTAGCTGGGGCCAATGAGCAGTTCTTC.

The V gene is TRBV6-1, the J gene TRBJ1-1; possible D gene TRBD1, 6 bases. Trimming pared 0 bases from V and 7 bases from J, leaving 12 bases between. Germline loops: CDR1 MNHNS, CDR2 SASEGT. CDR3 length: 14 residues. The chain's CDR3 is CASSEAQGLGEAFF. For the CDR3, the DNA is TGTGCCAGCAGTGAAGCTCAGGGGCTCGGTGAAGCTTTCTTT.

This chain connects TRBV11-1 to TRBJ2-1; D not resolved. Germline assignment: CDR1 SGHAT and CDR2 FQDESV (reference sequence). The V end lost 0 bases, the J end lost 8 bases, and 11 bases lay between the germline ends. This CDR3 spans 14 amino acids. The CDR3 DNA follows: TGTGCCAGCAGCTTAGCGCGCGCTGCGGATGAGCAGTTCTTC. Protein: CASSLARAADEQFF. The whole variable domain, remainder taken from reference TRBV11-1 and TRBJ2-1, is EAEVAQSPRYKITEKSQAVAFWCDPISGHATLYWYRQILGQGPELLVQFQDESVVDDSQLPKDRFSAERLKGVDSTLKIQPAELGDSAMYLCASSLARAADEQFFGPGTRLTVL.

J is TRBJ2-2 and V is TRBV13; maybe TRBD2 (5 bases). The germline V and J ends were trimmed by 0 bases and 5 bases, with 13 bases remaining between them. This CDR3 spans 16 amino acids. Per the germline V gene, CDR1 is PRHDT and CDR2 is FYEKMQ (reference sequence). CDR3 sequence reads: CASSLGGQEATGELFF. The DNA of the CDR3 is TGTGCCAGCAGCTTAGGTGGCCAGGAGGCGACCGGGGAGCTGTTTTTT.

The chain couples TRBV11-3 to TRBJ2-2; no clear D gene. The CDR3 covers 14 residues. Germline loops: CDR1 SGHNT, CDR2 YENEEA. The germline V and J ends were trimmed by 4 bases and 6 bases, with 12 bases remaining between them. The CDR3 sequence: CASSYAGGAGELFF. The CDR3 bases are TGTGCCAGCAGCTACGCAGGTGGGGCCGGGGAGCTGTTTTTT.

The J gene is TRBJ1-5, the V gene TRBV4-1; D uncertain. Trimming shortened V by 1 base and J by 8 bases, and 9 bases separated the two germline ends. CDR3 length equals 13 residues. The V gene's germline CDR1 is MGHRA and CDR2 YSYEKL. The CDR3 region has the DNA TGCGCCAGCAGCCAAGGACCAGTCGAGCCCCAGCATTTT. Amino acids: CASSQGPVEPQHF.

This chain joins TRBV6-5 and TRBJ2-7; TRBD2 might be the D (5 bases). Germline lookup yields CDR1 MNHEY and CDR2 SVGAGI. The CDR3 loop spans 14 amino acids. V was clipped by 10 bases and J by 3 bases, with 19 bases between them. The CDR3 here is CATTAEEIVYEQYF. The CDR3 DNA follows: TGTGCCACCACAGCGGAAGAGATTGTCTACGAGCAGTACTTC.